The rows below give T cell receptor beta chains drawn from one sample of a study of T cell responses to AZD1222 COVID-19 vaccine. Sequenced by immunoSEQ multiplex PCR; TCRdb stores in-frame clones only, minus some. The table lists under 140,000 clones, 87% of them singletons. Sequenced here: peripheral blood, sampled on day 0 of AZD1222 vaccination. These receptors all come from an adult in good health. Each CDR3 is given with its conserved first and last residue. Fields, in order: V gene, J gene, D gene, clone size, CDR3 DNA, CDR3 protein. D genes are given only for firm matches. Where a row states a size, it is once, few, many or the class of an expanded clone; other rows omit it.

V gene: TRBV2; J gene: TRBJ2-4; D gene: -; clone size: -; CDR3 DNA: TGTGCCAGCAGTGAGGCGCCGGCCAAAAACATTCAGTACTTC; CDR3 protein: CASSEAPAKNIQYF
V gene: TRBV10-3; J gene: TRBJ1-3; D gene: -; clone size: -; CDR3 DNA: TGTGCCATCAGTGAGATCAGGGTTGGAAACACCATATATTTT; CDR3 protein: CAISEIRVGNTIYF
V gene: TRBV11-2; J gene: TRBJ1-2; D gene: TRBD1; clone size: few; CDR3 DNA: TGTGCCAGCAGTCCTCCGGGACAGGGGGCATACTTC; CDR3 protein: CASSPPGQGAYF
V gene: TRBV27; J gene: TRBJ1-5; D gene: TRBD1; clone size: once; CDR3 DNA: TGTGCCAGCAGTTTAACCCCTCATTACAGGGGGCAAAGCAATCAGCCCCAGCATTTT; CDR3 protein: CASSLTPHYRGQSNQPQHF
V gene: TRBV7-9; J gene: TRBJ1-1; D gene: -; clone size: once; CDR3 DNA: TGTGCCAGCAGCTTAAGGGCAGGGTGGACTGAAGCTTTCTTT; CDR3 protein: CASSLRAGWTEAFF
V gene: TRBV19; J gene: TRBJ1-5; D gene: TRBD1; clone size: -; CDR3 DNA: TGTGCCAGTAGTCCACGACAGGGTGACAATCAGCCCCAGCATTTT; CDR3 protein: CASSPRQGDNQPQHF
V gene: TRBV15; J gene: TRBJ1-1; D gene: -; clone size: -; CDR3 DNA: TGTGCCACCGGTCAGACTCTGAACACTGAAGCTTTCTTT; CDR3 protein: CATGQTLNTEAFF
V gene: TRBV5-6; J gene: TRBJ1-1; D gene: -; clone size: once; CDR3 DNA: TGTGCCAGCAGCTTGGCCGGGGGGCGGACTGAAGCTTTCTTT; CDR3 protein: CASSLAGGRTEAFF
V gene: TRBV19; J gene: TRBJ1-2; D gene: -; clone size: -; CDR3 DNA: TGTGCCAGTACACCGGGACAACACTATGGCTACACCTTC; CDR3 protein: CASTPGQHYGYTF
V gene: TRBV12-5; J gene: TRBJ1-1; D gene: -; clone size: -; CDR3 DNA: TGTGCTAGTGGTTTGGGGCTGGGGGACACTGAAGCTTTCTTT; CDR3 protein: CASGLGLGDTEAFF
V gene: TRBV7-2; J gene: TRBJ2-7; D gene: -; clone size: -; CDR3 DNA: TGTGCCAGCAGCTTAGAGGCCGGCCCCTACGAGCAGTACTTC; CDR3 protein: CASSLEAGPYEQYF
V gene: TRBV6-1; J gene: TRBJ2-1; D gene: -; clone size: -; CDR3 DNA: TGTGCCAGCAGTGAAACGGGGGACCGCATCAATGAGCAGTTCTTC; CDR3 protein: CASSETGDRINEQFF
V gene: TRBV28; J gene: TRBJ1-5; D gene: -; clone size: -; CDR3 DNA: TGTGCCAGTGAAGGAGGTGGTAATCAGCCCCAGCATTTT; CDR3 protein: CASEGGGNQPQHF
V gene: TRBV5-6; J gene: TRBJ2-5; D gene: -; clone size: -; CDR3 DNA: TGTGCCAGCAGCTTCATCTCTCAAGAGACCCAGTACTTC; CDR3 protein: CASSFISQETQYF
V gene: TRBV11-2; J gene: TRBJ1-2; D gene: TRBD1; clone size: -; CDR3 DNA: TGTGCCAGCAGCTTAAGGACAGGGCCCTATGGCTACACCTTC; CDR3 protein: CASSLRTGPYGYTF
V gene: TRBV4-3; J gene: TRBJ1-6; D gene: -; clone size: -; CDR3 DNA: TGCGCCAGCAGCTCCGGGAGGGGAAGTTTCTATAATTCACCCCTCCACTTT; CDR3 protein: CASSSGRGSFYNSPLHF
V gene: TRBV18; J gene: TRBJ1-3; D gene: TRBD1; clone size: -; CDR3 DNA: TGTGCCAGCTCACCGCAGGGGGCGAGAGGAAACACCATATATTTT; CDR3 protein: CASSPQGARGNTIYF
V gene: TRBV9; J gene: TRBJ1-5; D gene: -; clone size: -; CDR3 DNA: TGTGCCAGCAGCGTAGATAGCCAGAGTCAGCCCCAGCATTTT; CDR3 protein: CASSVDSQSQPQHF
V gene: TRBV2; J gene: TRBJ1-2; D gene: -; clone size: once; CDR3 DNA: TGTGCCAGCAGTGGAAGCCCACAGGAGAGCTATGGCTACACCTTC; CDR3 protein: CASSGSPQESYGYTF
V gene: TRBV7-6; J gene: TRBJ2-5; D gene: -; clone size: -; CDR3 DNA: TGTGCCAGCAGCTCCTCCGGGCTGAGCGGGGAGACCCAGTACTTC; CDR3 protein: CASSSSGLSGETQYF
V gene: TRBV5-5; J gene: TRBJ1-1; D gene: -; clone size: once; CDR3 DNA: TGTGCCAGCAGCTTGGCCTCGTTGAACACTGAAGCTTTCTTT; CDR3 protein: CASSLASLNTEAFF
V gene: TRBV5-1; J gene: TRBJ2-1; D gene: TRBD2; clone size: once; CDR3 DNA: TGCGCCAGCAGCCTGGGGACTAGCGGGGCAAATGAGCAGTTCTTC; CDR3 protein: CASSLGTSGANEQFF
V gene: TRBV28; J gene: TRBJ2-3; D gene: TRBD2; clone size: -; CDR3 DNA: TGTGCCAGCAGGCTATGGACTAGCGGGAGAATAGAAACAGATACGCAGTATTTT; CDR3 protein: CASRLWTSGRIETDTQYF
V gene: TRBV7-2; J gene: TRBJ2-1; D gene: TRBD2; clone size: -; CDR3 DNA: TGTGCCAGCAGCTTAGCGGGAGCGGGAGGGTACAATGAGCAGTTCTTC; CDR3 protein: CASSLAGAGGYNEQFF
V gene: TRBV7-8; J gene: TRBJ2-7; D gene: TRBD1; clone size: -; CDR3 DNA: TGTGCCAGCAGTTTCGGGACAGGGGTCCACGAGCAGTACTTC; CDR3 protein: CASSFGTGVHEQYF
V gene: TRBV3-1/TRBV3-2; J gene: TRBJ1-2; D gene: -; clone size: -; CDR3 DNA: TGTGCCAGCAGCCAAGACTACAGGGAATACTATGGCTACACCTTC; CDR3 protein: CASSQDYREYYGYTF
V gene: TRBV28; J gene: TRBJ2-6; D gene: -; clone size: -; CDR3 DNA: TGTGCCAGCAGTAAAGGGGGTTATGGGGCCAACGTCCTGACTTTC; CDR3 protein: CASSKGGYGANVLTF
V gene: TRBV11-2; J gene: TRBJ2-7; D gene: -; clone size: -; CDR3 DNA: TGTGCCTCCACGGGGTCGACCCTGACCTACGAGCAGTACTTC; CDR3 protein: CASTGSTLTYEQYF
V gene: TRBV5-1; J gene: TRBJ1-2; D gene: -; clone size: once; CDR3 DNA: TGCGCCAGCAGACCCGGGGGAGGGGACTATGGCTACACCTTC; CDR3 protein: CASRPGGGDYGYTF
V gene: TRBV12-3/TRBV12-4; J gene: TRBJ1-1; D gene: TRBD1; clone size: -; CDR3 DNA: TGTGCCAGCAGTTTGGGACAGGGCCTCGGGGCTTTCTTT; CDR3 protein: CASSLGQGLGAFF
V gene: TRBV7-3; J gene: TRBJ2-1; D gene: -; clone size: many; CDR3 DNA: TGTGCCAGCAGCTTAGGTAGGAATGAGCAGTTCTTC; CDR3 protein: CASSLGRNEQFF